The rows below give T cell receptor beta chains drawn from one sample of a study of blood T cell repertoires in COVID-19. The protocol was immunoSEQ multiplex PCR, while the TCRdb copy is restricted to in-frame clones and leaves out a portion. The repertoire holds roughly 110,000 clones, more than 80% seen once, with around 4.5% in the top ten. Sequencing was done on a sample of peripheral blood. The receptors stem from a woman in her forties or fifties with acute or convalescent COVID-19. The CDR3 runs from the conserved cysteine through the conserved F or W. The order of the fields is J gene, D gene, V gene, clone size, CDR3 DNA, CDR3 protein. D genes are given only for firm matches. Not every row has a clone size; where given, it reads once, few, many or a size class.

>TRBJ2-7|.|TRBV18|.
TGTGCCAGCTCACCACCGGGCAGGGGGGCCGGCGAGCAGTACTTC
CASSPPGRGAGEQYF
>TRBJ2-6|.|TRBV28|.
TGTGCCAGCAGCCTAGACAGCTCTGGGGCCAACGTCCTGACTTTC
CASSLDSSGANVLTF
>TRBJ1-4|.|TRBV30|.
TGTGCCTGGGGTCCCCGGGGTGAAAAACTGTTTTTT
CAWGPRGEKLFF
>TRBJ2-2|.|TRBV5-1|.
TGCGCCAGCAGCTTAATACAGGGAACCGGGGAGCTGTTTTTT
CASSLIQGTGELFF
>TRBJ2-2|.|TRBV2|.
TGTGCCAGCAGGGCACTAGACGGGGAGCTGTTTTTT
CASRALDGELFF
>TRBJ1-2|TRBD1|TRBV30|.
TGTGCCTGGAGTGTGGACAGGGTAACCTTC
CAWSVDRVTF
>TRBJ1-2|.|TRBV5-1|.
TGCGCCAGCAGCTTGGACCGGGATAGATATGGCTACACCTTC
CASSLDRDRYGYTF
>TRBJ1-1|.|TRBV5-4|few
TGTGCCAGCAGCGTTCGTTGGGGGCCGCGAGTCACTGAAGCTTTCTTT
CASSVRWGPRVTEAFF
>TRBJ2-5|TRBD2|TRBV5-6|once
TGTGCCAGCAGCTTAGGACTAGCGGGGGGAAAAGAGACCCAGTACTTC
CASSLGLAGGKETQYF
>TRBJ1-1|.|TRBV18|.
TGTGCCAGCTCACCAGCGGGGGGTAGTATCACTGAAGCTTTCTTT
CASSPAGGSITEAFF
>TRBJ2-7|TRBD1|TRBV7-9|.
TGTGCCAGCAGCAACCGGGACAGGGCCTACGAGCAGTACTTC
CASSNRDRAYEQYF
>TRBJ2-3|.|TRBV11-2|few
TGTGCCAGCAGCACCTGGGAGGAGTTTTCTGATACGCAGTATTTT
CASSTWEEFSDTQYF
>TRBJ1-1|.|TRBV24-1|.
TGTGCCACCAGTGACAGGGGGAACACTGAAGCTTTCTTT
CATSDRGNTEAFF
>TRBJ2-3|.|TRBV9|.
TGTGCCAGCAGCGTAGGTTTAAAGGGGGCAGATACGCAGTATTTT
CASSVGLKGADTQYF
>TRBJ1-6|TRBD1|TRBV9|.
TGTGCCAGCAGCCTGGCACAGGGGGCAGGTAGTTCACCCCTCCACTTT
CASSLAQGAGSSPLHF